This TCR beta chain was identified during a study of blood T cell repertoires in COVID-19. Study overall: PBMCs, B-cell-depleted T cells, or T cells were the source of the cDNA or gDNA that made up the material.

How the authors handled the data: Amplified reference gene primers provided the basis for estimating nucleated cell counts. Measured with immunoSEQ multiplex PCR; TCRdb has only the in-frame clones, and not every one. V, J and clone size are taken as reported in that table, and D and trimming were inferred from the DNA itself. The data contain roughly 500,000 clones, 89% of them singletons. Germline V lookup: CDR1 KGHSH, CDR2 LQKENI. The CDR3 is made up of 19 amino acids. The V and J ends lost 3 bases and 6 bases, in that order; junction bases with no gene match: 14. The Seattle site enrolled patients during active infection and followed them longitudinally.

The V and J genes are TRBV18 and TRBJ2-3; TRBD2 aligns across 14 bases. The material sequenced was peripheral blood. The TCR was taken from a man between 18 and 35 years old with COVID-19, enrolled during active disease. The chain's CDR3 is CASSPQITTSGGAADTQYF. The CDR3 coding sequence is TGTGCCAGCTCACCCCAGATAACGACTAGCGGGGGGGCAGCGGATACGCAGTATTTT.